This is a list of T cell receptor beta chains from one sample in a study of cytomegalovirus exposure and HLA in healthy donors. Some clones are missing from TCRdb's copy, which holds only in-frame ones; the method was immunoSEQ multiplex PCR. Of some 130,000 clones listed, around 84% were seen once; the top ten hold 2.7%. Sequencing was carried out using PBMCs. These TCRs come from a man aged 50 to 59 in good health and CMV-seronegative. The CDR3 runs from the conserved cysteine through the conserved F or W. The D gene is left open where the match is weak. Size is stated for part of the rows, as once, few or many counts, or as a class when the clone is expanded.

clone size: -
J gene: TRBJ2-1
V gene: TRBV30
D gene: TRBD2
CDR3 DNA: TGTGCCTGGGTACTAGCGGGGAGGATTCACAATGAGCAGTTCTTC
CDR3 protein: CAWVLAGRIHNEQFF

clone size: -
J gene: TRBJ1-2
V gene: TRBV5-1
D gene: -
CDR3 DNA: TGCGCCAGCAGCTTGGGAGGCACAGGGCGGTATGGCTACACCTTC
CDR3 protein: CASSLGGTGRYGYTF

clone size: -
J gene: TRBJ2-7
V gene: TRBV28
D gene: -
CDR3 DNA: TGTGCCAGCAGTTTACTATTTTCGCGGCAGGGGCTTTCCTACGAGCAGTACTTC
CDR3 protein: CASSLLFSRQGLSYEQYF

clone size: -
J gene: TRBJ1-4
V gene: TRBV28
D gene: -
CDR3 DNA: TGTGCCAGCAGTTTTCCCACCCCCGCACGGGTCGGACTGTTTTTT
CDR3 protein: CASSFPTPARVGLFF

clone size: -
J gene: TRBJ1-2
V gene: TRBV19
D gene: -
CDR3 DNA: TGTGCCAGTAGATTGGACAGCTATGGCTACACCTTC
CDR3 protein: CASRLDSYGYTF

clone size: -
J gene: TRBJ1-1
V gene: TRBV5-5
D gene: -
CDR3 DNA: TGTGCCAGCAGCTTGGCAGGGGACACTGAAGCTTTCTTT
CDR3 protein: CASSLAGDTEAFF

clone size: -
J gene: TRBJ2-2
V gene: TRBV4-2
D gene: -
CDR3 DNA: TGTGCCAGCAGCCAAGATACTAAGCGGGTCCTCTCCGGGGAGCTGTTTTTT
CDR3 protein: CASSQDTKRVLSGELFF

clone size: -
J gene: TRBJ1-1
V gene: TRBV18
D gene: -
CDR3 DNA: TGTGCCAGCTCACCGGGAGGGGCGGGGGAAGCTTTCTTT
CDR3 protein: CASSPGGAGEAFF

clone size: -
J gene: TRBJ1-5
V gene: TRBV9
D gene: -
CDR3 DNA: TGTGCCAGCAGCGTAGCAGGGGAAAGCAATCAGCCCCAGCATTTT
CDR3 protein: CASSVAGESNQPQHF

clone size: -
J gene: TRBJ2-7
V gene: TRBV2
D gene: TRBD1
CDR3 DNA: TGTGCCAGCAGAGGGACAGACTACGAGCAGTACTTC
CDR3 protein: CASRGTDYEQYF

clone size: -
J gene: TRBJ2-3
V gene: TRBV9
D gene: -
CDR3 DNA: TGTGCCAGCAGCGTACTCTCCACAGATACGCAGTATTTT
CDR3 protein: CASSVLSTDTQYF

clone size: -
J gene: TRBJ1-1
V gene: TRBV27
D gene: -
CDR3 DNA: TGTGCCAGCAGTGGGTATAACACAGGGAATATGAACACTGAAGCTTTCTTT
CDR3 protein: CASSGYNTGNMNTEAFF

clone size: few
J gene: TRBJ2-5
V gene: TRBV5-6
D gene: TRBD2
CDR3 DNA: TGTGCCAGCAGCTTGAGACTAGCGGCCCAAGAGACCCAGTACTTC
CDR3 protein: CASSLRLAAQETQYF

clone size: -
J gene: TRBJ2-7
V gene: TRBV5-1
D gene: -
CDR3 DNA: TGCGCCAGCAGCCAGGGGCCTCCTTCCTACGAGCAGTACTTC
CDR3 protein: CASSQGPPSYEQYF

clone size: once
J gene: TRBJ2-7
V gene: TRBV5-1
D gene: -
CDR3 DNA: TGCGCCAGCAGCTTGGCCAAAGGGGTTGACGAGCAGTACTTC
CDR3 protein: CASSLAKGVDEQYF

clone size: -
J gene: TRBJ2-1
V gene: TRBV9
D gene: -
CDR3 DNA: TGTGCCAGCAGCGTAGGAGGGATTAGCTCCTACAATGAGCAGTTCTTC
CDR3 protein: CASSVGGISSYNEQFF